This passage covers 11 T cell receptor beta chains from one sample sequenced in a study of vaccination and CD4 T cells after COVID-19. Antigen specificity for these receptors is unknown. The sample's time point: late sampling 161 to 241 days after vaccination in a few convalescent patients. Treatment here: roughly ten-day PBMC culture with coronavirus spike peptide pools or control peptides (ViraFEST assay). Sequenced with the Oncomine TCR Beta short-read assay was DNA taken from cultured CD4+ T cells. Via MiXCR, TCRdb re-called the PCR reads, giving one row per CDR3 protein. The repertoire holds about 26,000 distinct CDR3 sequences, with 36% as singletons. The sequencing here drew on CD4+ T cells from blood, cultured in vitro, taken about 7 months after SARS-CoV-2 vaccination. The receptors here all came from a human donor who had recovered from COVID-19.

The chain uses TRBV5-1 and TRBJ1-1; 8 nucleotides agree with TRBD1. The CDR3 has 14 amino acids. Looked up from germline, CDR1 is SGHRS and CDR2 is YFSETQ. Trimming removed 6 bases from V and 1 base from J; junction bases left unmatched: 5. The DNA of the CDR3 is TGCGCCAGCAACTACGACAGGGGGAACACTGAAGCTTTCTTT. Residues: CASNYDRGNTEAFF.

This chain uses TRBV7-9 with TRBJ2-6; a weak D match, TRBD1 (7 bases). CDR3 length equals 18 residues. Trimming pared 6 bases from V and 0 bases from J, leaving 18 bases between. CDR1 and CDR2 (germline): SEHNR, FQNEAQ (reference sequence). The CDR3 nucleotides are TGTGCCAGCAGAAGGGCGGGGACAGACCTCTCTGGGGCCAACGTCCTGACTTTC. As protein: CASRRAGTDLSGANVLTF.

There are a few counts of this clonotype. The chain links TRBV20-1 to TRBJ1-4; D gene unclear. V was trimmed by 0 bases and J by 4 bases, leaving 9 bases between them. This CDR3 comprises 14 residues. The germline gives CDR1 DFQATT, CDR2 SNEGSKA (reference sequence). CDR3 bases: TGCAGTGCTAGAGAGGACGGGGATAATGAAAAACTGTTTTTT. Amino acid sequence: CSAREDGDNEKLFF.

This CDR3 is CASSVGLAGDNEQFF. The CDR3 DNA sequence: TGTGCCAGCAGCGTCGGACTAGCGGGGGACAATGAGCAGTTCTTC. This rearrangement joins TRBV7-6 to TRBJ2-7; 13 nucleotides align to TRBD2. The J call is in doubt because the DNA end fits TRBJ2-1 better. CDR1 and CDR2 from the germline V gene are SGHVS and FNYEAQ. This CDR3 contains 15 residues.

The CDR3 coding sequence is TGTGCCAGCAGCTGGGACAAAACGCAGTATTTT. Translation: CASSWDKTQYF. The chain couples TRBV7-6 to TRBJ2-3; a possible D gene is TRBD1 (6 bases). In germline, CDR1 is SGHVS, CDR2 FNYEAQ. V lost 4 bases, J lost 9 bases, and 8 bases lay in between. The CDR3 sequence is 11 residues long. The full variable domain, with the rest looked up from reference TRBV7-6 and TRBJ2-3, is GAGVSQSPRYKVTKRGQDVALRCDPISGHVSLYWYRQALGQGPEFLTYFNYEAQQDKSGLPNDRFSAERPEGSISTLTIQRTEQRDSAMYRCASSWDKTQYFGPGTRLTVL.

The chain is built from TRBV20-1 and TRBJ2-7; 8 bases are a match to TRBD2. V gave up 5 bases and J gave up 0 bases; unmatched junction bases: 3. CDR1 is DFQATT and CDR2 is SNEGSKA in the germline V gene (reference sequence). The CDR3 totals 13 residues. The CDR3 protein is CSAPGTSSYEQYF. CDR3 DNA sequence: TGCAGTGCTCCTGGGACTAGCTCCTACGAGCAGTACTTC.

The rearrangement links TRBV18 to TRBJ1-1; D gene uncertain. CDR3 length: 14 amino acids. Trimming removed 2 bases at V and 4 bases at J, with 11 bases between. Germline CDR1 and CDR2: KGHSH and LQKENI. The DNA of the CDR3 is TGTGCCAGCTCACCAGGGGTCGAAGGCACTGAAGCTTTCTTT. Amino acids: CASSPGVEGTEAFF.

This clonotype has only a few counts. V and J are TRBV15 and TRBJ1-5, with a weak D call TRBD1 (6 bases). Per the germline V gene, CDR1 is LNHNV and CDR2 is YYDKDF (reference sequence). The CDR3 loop spans 19 amino acids. V shed 3 bases and J shed 0 bases, with 21 bases lying between them. In DNA, the CDR3 is TGTGCCACCAGCAGCAGATGGTACCGGACAGAGGATAGCAATCAGCCCCAGCATTTT. Translating it yields CATSSRWYRTEDSNQPQHF.

This clonotype was counted only a few times. The chain employs TRBV6-2 or TRBV6-3 and TRBJ1-5; no clear D. The CDR3 sequence is 15 residues long. Germline CDR1 is MNHEY and CDR2 is SVGEGT. V lost 6 bases and J lost 2, with 14 bases in between. CDR3 amino acids: CASSLRGPGNQPQHF. The CDR3 DNA reads TGTGCCAGCAGCCTACGAGGTCCAGGCAATCAGCCCCAGCATTTT.

This rearrangement joins TRBV24-1 to TRBJ2-5, with 7 bases matching TRBD2. Losses at the gene ends were 6 bases for V and 5 bases for J; bases not matched to a gene: 5. The germline V gene has CDR1 KGHDR and CDR2 SFDVKD. CDR3 size: 13 residues. CDR3 nucleotides: TGTGCCACCAGTAGCGGGGCCTCGGAGACCCAGTACTTC. It translates to CATSSGASETQYF.

In its sample, this clonotype was seen a few times. The chain couples TRBV24-1 to TRBJ1-5; TRBD1 is a possible D gene (6 bases). Trimming took 9 bases from V and 7 from J, leaving 18 bases between them. CDR1 and CDR2 from the germline V gene are KGHDR and SFDVKD. This CDR3 contains 14 residues. The CDR3 region is CATSRTGSGQPQHF. The DNA for the CDR3 is TGTGCCACCTCGAGAACAGGGTCGGGACAGCCCCAGCATTTT.